This TCR beta chain was captured in a study of blood T cell repertoires in COVID-19. With respect to this clone: The same CDR3 is also encoded by other DNA sequences in this sample.

The protocol was immunoSEQ multiplex PCR, while the TCRdb copy is restricted to in-frame clones and leaves out a portion. The sample records approximately 190,000 clones, approximately 90% being singletons. Trimming at V came to 6 bases and at J to 7 bases, leaving 3 bases not matched to a gene. This CDR3 region has 12 residues. Germline V lookup: CDR1 SNHLY, CDR2 FYNNEI. The TCR was taken from a man aged 55 to 70 with active or convalescent COVID-19. The gene calls are TRBV2 and TRBJ1-2, with 9 nucleotides matching TRBD1. Sequenced sample: peripheral blood. The CDR3 DNA sequence: TGTGCCAGCAGACAGGGGGCGCGTGGCTACACCTTC. Residues: CASRQGARGYTF.